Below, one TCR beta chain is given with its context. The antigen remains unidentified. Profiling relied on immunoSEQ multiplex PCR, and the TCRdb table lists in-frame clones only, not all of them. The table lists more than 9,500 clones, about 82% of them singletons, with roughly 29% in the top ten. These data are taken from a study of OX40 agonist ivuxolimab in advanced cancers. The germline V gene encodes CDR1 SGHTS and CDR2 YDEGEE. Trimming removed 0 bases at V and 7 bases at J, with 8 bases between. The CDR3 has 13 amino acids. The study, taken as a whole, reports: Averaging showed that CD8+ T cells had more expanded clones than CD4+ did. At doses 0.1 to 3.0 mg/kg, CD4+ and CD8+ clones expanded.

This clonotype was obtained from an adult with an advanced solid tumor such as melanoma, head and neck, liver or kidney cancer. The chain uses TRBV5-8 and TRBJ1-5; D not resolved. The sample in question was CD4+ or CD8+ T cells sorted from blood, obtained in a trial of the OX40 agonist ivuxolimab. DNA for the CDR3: TGTGCCAGCAGCTTGGGGGTTCAGCAGCCCCAGCATTTT. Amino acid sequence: CASSLGVQQPQHF.